This T cell receptor (beta chain) was found in a study of T cell responses to AZD1222 COVID-19 vaccine. The study's findings and limits: CD4 TCRs associated with vaccination spanned spike, dominating at 160-218 and 743-854.

The assay was immunoSEQ multiplex PCR, and TCRdb's table has in-frame clones only and misses some. This sample yields roughly 150,000 clones, of which roughly 90% are seen a single time; 1.6% belongs to the top ten. This CDR3 region has 14 residues. Per germline, CDR1 SGHKS and CDR2 YYEKEE (reference sequence). V lost 1 base to trimming and J lost 7 bases, with 11 bases between them. In regard to this clone: Its antigen is not known.

The receptor was derived from an adult who received the AZD1222 COVID-19 vaccine. The sample was peripheral blood, taken 28 days after the second AZD1222 dose. This chain joins TRBV5-5 and TRBJ2-2; D might be TRBD2 (6 bases). The CDR3 loop is CASSLLGGGGELFF. The CDR3 coding sequence is TGTGCCAGCAGCTTGCTCGGGGGTGGCGGGGAGCTGTTTTTT.